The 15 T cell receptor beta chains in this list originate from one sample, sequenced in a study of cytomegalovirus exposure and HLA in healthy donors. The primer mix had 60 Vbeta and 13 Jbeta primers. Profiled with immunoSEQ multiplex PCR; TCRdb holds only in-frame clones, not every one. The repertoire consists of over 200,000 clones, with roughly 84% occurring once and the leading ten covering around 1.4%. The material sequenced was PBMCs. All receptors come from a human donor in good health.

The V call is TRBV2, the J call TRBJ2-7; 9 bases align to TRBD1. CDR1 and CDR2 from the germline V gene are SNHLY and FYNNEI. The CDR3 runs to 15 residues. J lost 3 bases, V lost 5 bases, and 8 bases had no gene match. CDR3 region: CASSSLGGQGYEQYF. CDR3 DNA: TGTGCCAGCAGTTCCCTGGGGGGACAGGGCTACGAGCAGTACTTC.

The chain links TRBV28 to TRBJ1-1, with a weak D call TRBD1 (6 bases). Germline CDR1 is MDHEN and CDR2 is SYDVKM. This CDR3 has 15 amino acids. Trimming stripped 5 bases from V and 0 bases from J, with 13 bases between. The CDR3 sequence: CASSAGGQMNTEAFF. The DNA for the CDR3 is TGTGCCAGCAGTGCTGGCGGACAGATGAACACTGAAGCTTTCTTT.

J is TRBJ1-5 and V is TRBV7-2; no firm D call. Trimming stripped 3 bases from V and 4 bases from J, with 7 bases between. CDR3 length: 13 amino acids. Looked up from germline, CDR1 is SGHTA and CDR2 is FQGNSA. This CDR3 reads CASSLQENQPQHF. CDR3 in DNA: TGTGCCAGCAGCTTGCAAGAGAATCAGCCCCAGCATTTT.

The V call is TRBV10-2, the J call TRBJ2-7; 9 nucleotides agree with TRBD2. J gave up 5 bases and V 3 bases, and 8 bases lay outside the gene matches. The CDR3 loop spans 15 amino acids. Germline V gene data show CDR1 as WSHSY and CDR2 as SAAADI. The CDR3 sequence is CASSEGGTSWDEQYF. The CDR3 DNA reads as TGCGCCAGCAGTGAAGGCGGGACTAGCTGGGACGAGCAGTACTTC.

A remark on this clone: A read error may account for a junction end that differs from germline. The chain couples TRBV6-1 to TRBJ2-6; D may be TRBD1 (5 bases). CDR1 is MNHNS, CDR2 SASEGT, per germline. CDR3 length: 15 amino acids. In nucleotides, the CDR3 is TGTGCCGGCAGTGAACAAGGGGCTGGGGCCAACGTCCTGACTTTC. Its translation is CAGSEQGAGANVLTF.

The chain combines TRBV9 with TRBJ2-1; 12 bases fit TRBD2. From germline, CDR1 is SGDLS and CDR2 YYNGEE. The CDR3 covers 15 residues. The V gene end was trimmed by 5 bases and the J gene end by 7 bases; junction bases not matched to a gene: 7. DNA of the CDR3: TGTGCCAGCAGTGCGCTAGCGGGAGGGTATAATGAGCAGTTCTTC. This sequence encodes CASSALAGGYNEQFF. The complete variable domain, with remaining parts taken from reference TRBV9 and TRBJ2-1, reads DSGVTQTPKHLITATGQRVTLRCSPRSGDLSVYWYQQSLDQGLQFLIQYYNGEERAKGNILERFSAQQFPDLHSELNLSSLELGDSALYFCASSALAGGYNEQFFGPGTRLTVL.

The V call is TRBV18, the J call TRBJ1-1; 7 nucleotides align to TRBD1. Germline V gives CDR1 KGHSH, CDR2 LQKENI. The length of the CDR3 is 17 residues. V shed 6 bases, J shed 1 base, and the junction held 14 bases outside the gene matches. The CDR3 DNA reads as TGTGCCAGCTCCCAAACGAAAGGACAGGCGAAGAACACTGAAGCTTTCTTT. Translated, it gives CASSQTKGQAKNTEAFF.

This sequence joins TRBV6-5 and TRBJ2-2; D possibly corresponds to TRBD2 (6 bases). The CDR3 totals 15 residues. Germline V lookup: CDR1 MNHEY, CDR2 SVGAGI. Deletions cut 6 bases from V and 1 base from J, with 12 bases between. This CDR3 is CASRPGLENTGELFF. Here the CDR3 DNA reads TGTGCCAGCAGGCCGGGACTCGAGAACACCGGGGAGCTGTTTTTT.

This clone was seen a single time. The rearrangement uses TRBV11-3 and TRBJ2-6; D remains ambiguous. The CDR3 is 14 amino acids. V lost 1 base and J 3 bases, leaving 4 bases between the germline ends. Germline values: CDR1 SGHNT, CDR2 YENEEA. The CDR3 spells CASSLGYGANVLTF. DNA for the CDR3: TGTGCCAGCAGCTTAGGTTATGGGGCCAACGTCCTGACTTTC.

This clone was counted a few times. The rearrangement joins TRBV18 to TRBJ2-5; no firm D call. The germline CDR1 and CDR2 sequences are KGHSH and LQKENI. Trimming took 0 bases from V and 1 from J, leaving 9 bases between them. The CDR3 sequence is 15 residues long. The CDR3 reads CASSPPSRLQETQYF. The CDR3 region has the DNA TGTGCCAGCTCACCACCCTCCAGACTCCAAGAGACCCAGTACTTC.

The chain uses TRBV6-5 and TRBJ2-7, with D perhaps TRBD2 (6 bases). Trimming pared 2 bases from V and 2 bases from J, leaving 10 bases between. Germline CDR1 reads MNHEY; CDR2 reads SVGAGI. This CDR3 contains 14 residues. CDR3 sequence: CASSYGGVAYEQYF. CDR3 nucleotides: TGTGCCAGCAGTTACGGCGGGGTTGCCTACGAGCAGTACTTC.

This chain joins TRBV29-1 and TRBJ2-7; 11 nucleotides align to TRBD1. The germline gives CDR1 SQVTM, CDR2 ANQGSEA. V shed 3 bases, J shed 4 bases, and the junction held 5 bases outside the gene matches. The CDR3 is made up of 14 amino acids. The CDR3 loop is CSVEGTGGTYEQYF. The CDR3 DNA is TGCAGCGTTGAGGGGACAGGGGGTACATACGAGCAGTACTTC.

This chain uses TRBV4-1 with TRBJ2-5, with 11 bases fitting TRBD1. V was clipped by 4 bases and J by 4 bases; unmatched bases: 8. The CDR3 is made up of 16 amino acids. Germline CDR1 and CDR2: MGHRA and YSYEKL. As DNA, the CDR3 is TGCGCCAGCAGCCCCTTCCGGACAGGGGGCACAGAGACCCAGTACTTC. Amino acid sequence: CASSPFRTGGTETQYF.

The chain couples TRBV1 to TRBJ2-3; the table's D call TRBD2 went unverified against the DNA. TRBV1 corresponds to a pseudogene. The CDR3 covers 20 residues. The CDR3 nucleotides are TGCACCAGCAGTCCTTGGTTGACTAGAAGGATTCCCCCTAGCACAGATACGCAGTATTTT. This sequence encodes CTSSPWLTRRIPPSTDTQYF.

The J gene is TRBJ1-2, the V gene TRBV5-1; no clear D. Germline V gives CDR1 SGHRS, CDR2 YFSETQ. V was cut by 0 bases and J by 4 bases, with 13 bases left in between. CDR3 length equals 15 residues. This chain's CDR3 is CASSLAMDSGYGYTF. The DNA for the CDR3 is TGCGCCAGCAGCTTGGCAATGGACTCTGGCTATGGCTACACCTTC.